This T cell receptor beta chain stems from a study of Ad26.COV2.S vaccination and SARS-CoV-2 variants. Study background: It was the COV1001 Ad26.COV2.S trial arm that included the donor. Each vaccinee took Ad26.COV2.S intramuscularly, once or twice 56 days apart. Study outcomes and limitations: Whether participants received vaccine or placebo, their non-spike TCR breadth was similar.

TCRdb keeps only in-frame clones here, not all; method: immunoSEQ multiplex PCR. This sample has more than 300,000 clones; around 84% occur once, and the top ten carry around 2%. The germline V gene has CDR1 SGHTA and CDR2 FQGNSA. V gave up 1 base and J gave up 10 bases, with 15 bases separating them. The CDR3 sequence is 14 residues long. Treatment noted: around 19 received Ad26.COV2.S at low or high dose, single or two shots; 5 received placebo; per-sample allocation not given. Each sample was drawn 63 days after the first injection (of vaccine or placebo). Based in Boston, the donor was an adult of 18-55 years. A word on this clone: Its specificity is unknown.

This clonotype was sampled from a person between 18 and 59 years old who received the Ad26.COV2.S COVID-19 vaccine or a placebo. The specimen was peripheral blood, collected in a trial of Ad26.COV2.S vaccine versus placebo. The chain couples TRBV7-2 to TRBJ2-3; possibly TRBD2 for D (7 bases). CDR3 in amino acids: CASSLGGGAEAQYF. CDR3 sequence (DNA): TGTGCCAGCAGCTTAGGAGGGGGGGCGGAGGCGCAGTATTTT.